This is a list of T cell receptor beta chains from one sample in a study of shared clonotypes between healthy human individuals. Data came from immunoSEQ multiplex PCR; TCRdb stores just in-frame clones and leaves some out. Among about 2.1 million clones listed, around 93% were seen once. Sequencing input: naive CD8+ T cells from PBMCs. The receptors were gathered from a man younger than 35 in good health. Some clones in this sample may be carry-over from other donors' samples. The conserved cysteine and the conserved F or W are not part of the CDR3 here.

>13|TRBV27|TRBJ1-5
ASSGTVGPLGPQH
>14|TRBV7-3|TRBJ2-7
ASSIGTGGASDEQY
>9|TRBV28|TRBJ2-1
ASGGGAEQF
>14|TRBV2|TRBJ1-5
ASSFSPGKSNQPQH
>14|TRBV28|TRBJ2-1
ASSSPYRGAYNEQF
>14|TRBV30|TRBJ2-3
AWSDLAETSTDTQY
>12|TRBV6-6|TRBJ2-1
ASSYGQIPNEQF
>10|TRBV6-5|TRBJ2-5
ASMSGEETQY
>11|TRBV9|TRBJ2-3
ASSKDRGDTQY
>13|TRBV4-1|TRBJ1-1
ASSYNPTGNTEAF
>15|TRBV28|TRBJ2-1
ASSLIVTGGPINEQF
>14|TRBV6-6|TRBJ1-1
ASSYSVEGPNTEAF
>14|TRBV5-1|TRBJ1-2
ASSLLSQPMVDGYT
>10|TRBV28|TRBJ2-7
ASSLASYEQY
>14|TRBV9|TRBJ2-3
ASSSGTPQSTDTQY
>13|TRBV11-2|TRBJ2-1
ASSLSSGKANEQF
>16|TRBV5-1|TRBJ2-7
ASSLGTGVYVQGYEQY
>15|TRBV27|TRBJ2-3
ASSSPKQGGRADTQY
>12|TRBV7-9|TRBJ2-7
ASSPSGKGYEQY
>14|TRBV27|TRBJ2-1
ASRQWDRAVGDEQF
>16|TRBV7-2|TRBJ1-5
ASSPPTGAGFYNQPQH
>14|TRBV29-1|TRBJ2-7
SVENPWGEGSYEQY
>11|TRBV30|TRBJ1-1
AWSVGANTEAF
>13|TRBV28|TRBJ2-7
ASSLTLAPSYEQY
>11|TRBV15|TRBJ2-7
ATSSPSSYEQY
>12|TRBV7-6|TRBJ2-7
ASSARTGSYEQY
>12|TRBV2|TRBJ1-4
ASSAGVTNEKLF
>12|TRBV6-1|TRBJ2-7
ASSPRLETGTKD
>10|TRBV9|TRBJ1-1
ASSVGGYEAF
>12|TRBV27|TRBJ2-7
ASSLFGTGGEQY
>10|TRBV27|TRBJ1-1
ASRTGGTEAF
>13|TRBV28|TRBJ2-1
ASHARGGEDNEQF